This is a list of T cell receptor beta chains from one sample in a study of T cell responses to AZD1222 COVID-19 vaccine. Sequencing was performed with immunoSEQ multiplex PCR; in TCRdb, only in-frame clones are kept and a portion is missing. The sample records 96,000 or so clones, roughly nine tenths being singletons. The sequences come from peripheral blood, collected on day 0 of AZD1222 vaccination. Source of these receptors: an adult in good health. The CDR3 runs from the conserved cysteine through the conserved F or W. The D gene is left open where the match is weak. Only some rows state a clone size, as once, few, many or a class for expanded clones.

len	d_gene	v_gene	j_gene	abundance	CDR3nt	CDR3aa
15	TRBD2	TRBV5-1	TRBJ2-1	-	TGCGCCAGCAGCGGCTCTAGCGGGAGCTTCAATGAGCAGTTCTTC	CASSGSSGSFNEQFF
16	TRBD1	TRBV28	TRBJ2-5	-	TGTGCCAGCAGTTTAAGGGGACAGGGAGGGTTGGGGACCCAGTACTTC	CASSLRGQGGLGTQYF
18	-	TRBV19	TRBJ1-5	-	TGTGCCAGTAGTTCCCCCTACCCATTCCTATCGAGCAATCAGCCCCAGCATTTT	CASSSPYPFLSSNQPQHF
15	-	TRBV27	TRBJ2-7	-	TGTGCCAGCAGTTTATCGGGCCAGGGCCTATACGAGCAGTACTTC	CASSLSGQGLYEQYF
13	-	TRBV28	TRBJ1-3	-	TGTGCCAGCAGGACGATGGGAGGAAACACCATATATTTT	CASRTMGGNTIYF
12	-	TRBV28	TRBJ1-2	-	TGTGCCAGCACCAGGGATGACTATGGCTACACCTTC	CASTRDDYGYTF
11	-	TRBV7-8	TRBJ1-1	-	TGTGCCAGCAGCTCTATACAGGAAGCTTTCTTT	CASSSIQEAFF
13	TRBD1	TRBV6-5	TRBJ2-7	few	TGTGCCAGCAGCACAGGGGGTTGGAACGAGCAGTACTTC	CASSTGGWNEQYF
14	TRBD2	TRBV28	TRBJ2-3	-	TGTGCCAGCAGTTTTGCTGGGGGGGCAGATACGCAGTATTTT	CASSFAGGADTQYF
15	TRBD2	TRBV6-4	TRBJ2-2	-	TGTGCCAGCAGTCCTAGCGGGAGTCGCACCGGGGAGCTGTTTTTT	CASSPSGSRTGELFF
11	-	TRBV6-4	TRBJ1-2	-	TGTGCCAGCAGTGACTCGAGGGGCTACACCTTC	CASSDSRGYTF
17	TRBD2	TRBV5-1	TRBJ2-7	-	TGCGCCAGCAACCCAGGGGGGACTAGCGGGGACTCCTACGAGCAGTACTTC	CASNPGGTSGDSYEQYF
15	-	TRBV7-2	TRBJ1-6	once	TGTGCCAGCAGCCACCCCCCAGGGGAAGGGTCACCCCTCCACTTT	CASSHPPGEGSPLHF
17	TRBD2	TRBV30	TRBJ2-5	-	TGTGCCTGGAGCGCGGGGACTAGCGGGAGGGCAGGAGAGACCCAGTACTTC	CAWSAGTSGRAGETQYF
14	-	TRBV19	TRBJ2-6	-	TGTGCCAGTAGTATTTTCCCTGGGGCCAACGTCCTGACTTTC	CASSIFPGANVLTF
16	TRBD1	TRBV30	TRBJ1-4	-	TGTGCCTGGAGTGCCCGACAGGGGGGTCTCGGTGAAAAACTGTTTTTT	CAWSARQGGLGEKLFF
14	TRBD1	TRBV9	TRBJ2-7	-	TGTGCCAGCAGCGTAGGTCAGGGGGCCCACGAGCAGTACTTC	CASSVGQGAHEQYF
13	-	TRBV3-1/TRBV3-2	TRBJ2-7	-	TGTGCCAGCAGCCTTCAGGGTTCCTACGAGCAGTACTTC	CASSLQGSYEQYF
15	TRBD2	TRBV5-1	TRBJ2-3	-	TGCGCCAGCAGGCCACTAGCGGCCCTCACAGATACGCAGTATTTT	CASRPLAALTDTQYF
15	-	TRBV7-8	TRBJ1-4	-	TGTGCCAGCAGCCAGACGGGAGCCGAGGGGGAAAAACTGTTTTTT	CASSQTGAEGEKLFF